The 11 T cell receptor beta chains below were found in one sample sequenced in a study of blood T cell repertoires in COVID-19. Data came from immunoSEQ multiplex PCR; TCRdb stores just in-frame clones and leaves some out. Of approximately 140,000 clones in the sample, about nine tenths were seen once. The sample consisted of peripheral blood. All receptors derive from a human donor in a cohort sampled during active COVID-19.

For the CDR3, the DNA is TGTGCCAGTAGTATTGGGCCACACAATTCACCCCTCCACTTT. It specifies CASSIGPHNSPLHF. The gene calls are TRBV19 and TRBJ1-6; D is undetermined. The CDR3 spans 14 residues. In germline, CDR1 is LNHDA, CDR2 SQIVND (reference sequence). The V and J ends lost 3 bases and 7 bases respectively, with 10 bases between them. The variable domain in full, with the rest retrieved from reference TRBV19 and TRBJ1-6, is DGGITQSPKYLFRKEGQNVTLSCEQNLNHDAMYWYRQDPGQGLRLIYYSQIVNDFQKGDIAEGYSVSREKKESFPLTVTSAQKNPTAFYLCASSIGPHNSPLHFGNGTRLTVT.

The chain has TRBV27 and TRBJ2-1; perhaps TRBD1 as D (6 bases). Trimming removed 5 bases from V and 4 bases from J, with 24 bases in between. Germline values: CDR1 MNHEY, CDR2 SMNVEV (reference sequence). The CDR3 is 18 amino acids. The CDR3 nucleotides read TGTGCCAGCAGTCCTCCCAGACAGGTTTCTCCCGGGTACAATGAGCAGTTCTTC. This sequence encodes CASSPPRQVSPGYNEQFF.

The gene calls are TRBV10-3 and TRBJ2-7, with 9 bases fitting TRBD1. Germline loops: CDR1 ENHRY, CDR2 SYGVKD. The CDR3 extends over 15 amino acids. V shed 6 bases and J 2 bases; nucleotides not matched to a gene: 8. CDR3 amino acids: CAIRGQGGLTYEQYF. In nucleotides, the CDR3 is TGTGCCATCAGGGGACAGGGCGGTCTAACCTACGAGCAGTACTTC.

The rearrangement joins TRBV5-1 to TRBJ2-7; D uncertain. Germline V gene lookup returns CDR1 SGHRS and CDR2 YFSETQ. The CDR3 contains 15 residues. V was clipped by 0 bases and J by 1 base, with 11 bases between them. The CDR3 sequence: CASSLARVRSYEQYF. As DNA, the CDR3 is TGCGCCAGCAGCTTGGCCCGGGTTCGGTCCTACGAGCAGTACTTC.

The chain combines TRBV27 with TRBJ2-2; 9 bases are a match to TRBD1. Unmatched junction bases numbered 5, after V lost 2 bases and J lost 4 bases. Germline-derived CDR1 and CDR2 are MNHEY and SMNVEV (reference sequence). The CDR3 is 16 amino acids. CDR3: CASSLVGTGLTGELFF. CDR3 DNA sequence: TGTGCCAGCAGTTTAGTCGGGACAGGGCTCACCGGGGAGCTGTTTTTT.

A few counts support this clone. Other DNA sequences within the sample encode an identical CDR3. The genes are TRBV3-1 (or the pseudogene TRBV3-2) and TRBJ2-7; 14 bases are shared with TRBD2. J gave up 2 bases and V 4 bases, and 1 base lay outside the gene matches. CDR3 length: 15 amino acids. The V gene's germline CDR1 is LGHDT and CDR2 YNNKEL (reference sequence). The CDR3 coding sequence is TGTGCCAGCAGCCCGGGACTAGCGGGGGCCTACGAGCAGTACTTC. This codes for CASSPGLAGAYEQYF.

The chain combines TRBV9 with TRBJ2-7, with a possible D match to TRBD2 (6 bases). Germline V CDR1 and CDR2: SGDLS, YYNGEE. The CDR3 contains 14 residues. V lost 2 bases and J lost 3, with 12 bases in between. CDR3 protein: CASSVGAGGYEQYF. CDR3 DNA sequence: TGTGCCAGCAGCGTGGGTGCCGGGGGCTACGAGCAGTACTTC.

There are a few counts of this clone. The V call is TRBV19, the J call TRBJ2-3, with D tentatively TRBD2 (5 bases). The CDR3 contains 15 residues. V was trimmed by 4 bases and J by 3 bases, leaving 14 bases between them. In germline, CDR1 is LNHDA, CDR2 SQIVND (reference sequence). DNA for the CDR3: TGTGCCAGTAGTACAGGCGGGTCGGGGACAGATACGCAGTATTTT. This sequence encodes CASSTGGSGTDTQYF.

V usage is TRBV3-1 (or the pseudogene TRBV3-2) and J usage is TRBJ2-3; 10 bases are shared with TRBD2. The CDR3 length is 15 residues. Germline CDR1 is LGHDT and CDR2 is YNNKEL (reference sequence). V lost 3 bases and J lost 3; bases outside the gene matches: 3. The CDR3 region has the DNA TGTGCCAGCAGCCACATGACTAGCGGGACAGATACGCAGTATTTT. Protein: CASSHMTSGTDTQYF.

The chain links TRBV14 to TRBJ2-2; weak D call: TRBD2 (7 bases). Germline CDR1 SGHDN, CDR2 FVKESK. Between the trimmed V and J ends, which lost 8 bases and 4 bases, there was a span of 14 bases. The CDR3 is 14 residues long. The CDR3 spells CASRRGGATGELFF. The CDR3, as DNA: TGTGCCAGCCGCCGAGGGGGGGCCACCGGGGAGCTGTTTTTT.

The genes are TRBV7-6 and TRBJ2-5; D remains unclear. This CDR3 is built from 15 residues. Trimming took 5 bases from V and 5 from J, leaving 18 bases between them. Germline-derived CDR1 and CDR2 are SGHVS and FNYEAQ. CDR3 region: CASSPTFEEIETQYF. The CDR3 region has the DNA TGTGCCAGCAGCCCTACCTTTGAGGAGATCGAGACCCAGTACTTC.